This T cell receptor (beta chain) was found in a study of shared clonotypes between healthy human individuals. Notes on the study in general: All-four-donor shared clonotypes had higher generation probabilities than non-shared clonotypes did.

Naive CD8 cells were CD45RO-negative, positively selected for CCR7, excluding terminally differentiated effector memory CD45RA+ cells. The V gene end was trimmed by 2 bases and the J gene end by 3 bases; junction bases not matched to a gene: 4. Per the germline V gene, CDR1 is SGDLS and CDR2 is YYNGEE. This CDR3 has 16 residues. This clone was picked up one time. What it binds is not known. The same CDR3 arises from other DNA sequences in this sample as well. Assay used: immunoSEQ multiplex PCR; TCRdb lists only in-frame clones, some missing. The data show over 2 million clones, with roughly 94% seen just once and 0.9% to 1.3% held by the top ten.

This TCR derives from a man younger than 30 in good health. The V gene is TRBV9, the J gene TRBJ2-2; 10 bases fit TRBD2. The sample consisted of naive CD8+ T cells sorted from blood. CDR3 protein: CASSVALAGDTGELFF. Written as DNA, the CDR3 is TGTGCCAGCAGCGTTGCGCTAGCGGGGGACACCGGGGAGCTGTTTTTT.